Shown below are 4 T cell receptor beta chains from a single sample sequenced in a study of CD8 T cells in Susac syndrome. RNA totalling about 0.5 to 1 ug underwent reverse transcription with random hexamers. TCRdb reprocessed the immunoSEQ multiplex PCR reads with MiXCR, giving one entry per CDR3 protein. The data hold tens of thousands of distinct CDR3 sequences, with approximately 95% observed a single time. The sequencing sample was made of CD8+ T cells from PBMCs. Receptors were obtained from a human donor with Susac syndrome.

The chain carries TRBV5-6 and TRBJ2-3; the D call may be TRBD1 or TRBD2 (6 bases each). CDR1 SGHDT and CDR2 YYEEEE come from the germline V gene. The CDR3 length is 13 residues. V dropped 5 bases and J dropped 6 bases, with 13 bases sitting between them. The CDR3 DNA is TGTGCCAGCAGTTACGGGGGCGCCGATACGCAGTATTTT. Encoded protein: CASSYGGADTQYF.

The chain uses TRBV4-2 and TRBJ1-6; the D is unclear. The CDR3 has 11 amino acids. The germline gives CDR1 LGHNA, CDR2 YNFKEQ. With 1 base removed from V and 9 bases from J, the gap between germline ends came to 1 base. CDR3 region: CASSQGSPLHF. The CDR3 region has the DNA TGTGCCAGCAGCCAAGGTTCACCCCTCCACTTT.

The CDR3 sequence is CASSPTSGLPIYEQYF. The CDR3 DNA follows: TGTGCCAGCAGCCCCACTAGCGGCCTCCCCATTTACGAGCAGTACTTC. The gene calls are TRBV27 and TRBJ2-7, with 8 nucleotides matching TRBD2. This CDR3 is 16 amino acids long. V dropped 6 bases and J dropped 4; count of bases not matched to a gene: 14. CDR1 and CDR2 (germline): MNHEY, SMNVEV (reference sequence).

CDR3 loop: CASSQAGLNQPQHF. The CDR3 DNA is TGCGCCAGCAGCCAAGCGGGACTGAATCAGCCCCAGCATTTT. The chain joins TRBV4-1 to TRBJ1-5, with D possibly being TRBD1 (5 bases). V dropped 1 base and J dropped 4 bases, with 8 bases sitting between them. Germline V gene lookup returns CDR1 MGHRA and CDR2 YSYEKL. This CDR3 is 14 amino acids long.